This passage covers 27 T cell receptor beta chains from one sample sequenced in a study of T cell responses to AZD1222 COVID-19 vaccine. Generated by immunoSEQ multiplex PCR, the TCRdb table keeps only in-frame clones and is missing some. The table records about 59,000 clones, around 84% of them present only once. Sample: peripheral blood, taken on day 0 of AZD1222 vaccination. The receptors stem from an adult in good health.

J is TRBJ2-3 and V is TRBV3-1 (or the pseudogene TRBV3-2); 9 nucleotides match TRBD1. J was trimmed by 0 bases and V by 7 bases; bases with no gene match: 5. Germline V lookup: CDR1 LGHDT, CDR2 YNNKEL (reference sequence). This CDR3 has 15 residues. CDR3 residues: CASTQGARSTDTQYF. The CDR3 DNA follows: TGTGCCAGCACACAGGGGGCGCGCAGCACAGATACGCAGTATTTT.

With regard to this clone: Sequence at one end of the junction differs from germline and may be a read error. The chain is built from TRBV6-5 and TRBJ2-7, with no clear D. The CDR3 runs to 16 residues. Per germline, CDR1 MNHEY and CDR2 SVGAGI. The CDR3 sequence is CASSYSTALSSYEQYF. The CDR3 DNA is TGTGCCAGCAGTTACTCGACTGCCCTCTCCAGTTACGAGCAGTACTTT.

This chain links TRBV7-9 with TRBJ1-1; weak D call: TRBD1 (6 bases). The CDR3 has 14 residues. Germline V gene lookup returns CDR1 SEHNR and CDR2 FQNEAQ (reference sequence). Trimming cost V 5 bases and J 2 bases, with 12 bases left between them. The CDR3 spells CASSVQGFNTEAFF. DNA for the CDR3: TGTGCCAGCAGCGTGCAGGGGTTCAACACTGAAGCTTTCTTT.

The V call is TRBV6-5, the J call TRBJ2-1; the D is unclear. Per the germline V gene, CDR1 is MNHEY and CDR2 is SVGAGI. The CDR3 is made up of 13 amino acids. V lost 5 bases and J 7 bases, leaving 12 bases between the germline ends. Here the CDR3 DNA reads TGTGCCAGCAGTACCCCCAGGCTGAATGAGCAGTTCTTC. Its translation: CASSTPRLNEQFF.

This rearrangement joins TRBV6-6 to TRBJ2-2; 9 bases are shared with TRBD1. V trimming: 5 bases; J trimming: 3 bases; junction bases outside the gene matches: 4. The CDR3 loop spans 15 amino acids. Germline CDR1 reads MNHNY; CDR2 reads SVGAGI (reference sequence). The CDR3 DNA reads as TGTGCCAGCAGTGTGGGACAGGGCGACACCGGGGAGCTGTTTTTT. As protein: CASSVGQGDTGELFF.

This chain's CDR3 is CASSLPSNEQFF. Here the CDR3 DNA reads TGTGCCAGCAGTTTGCCTAGCAATGAGCAGTTCTTC. V and J are TRBV27 and TRBJ2-1; D gene unclear. V lost 3 bases, J lost 6 bases, and 6 bases lay in between. Germline lookup yields CDR1 MNHEY and CDR2 SMNVEV (reference sequence). The CDR3 runs 12 residues.

The CDR3 coding sequence is TGTGCCAGCTCAGAGATGACAGGGACTGGAAACACCATATATTTT. Translation gives CASSEMTGTGNTIYF. The chain recombines TRBV18 with TRBJ1-3, with TRBD1 identical over 7 bases. Trimming cost V 5 bases and J 2 bases; bases outside gene matches: 6. This CDR3 spans 15 amino acids. Germline CDR1 reads KGHSH; CDR2 reads LQKENI.

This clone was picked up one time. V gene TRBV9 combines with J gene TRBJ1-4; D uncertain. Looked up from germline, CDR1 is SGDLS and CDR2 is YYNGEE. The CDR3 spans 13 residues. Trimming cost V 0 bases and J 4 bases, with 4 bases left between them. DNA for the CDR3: TGTGCCAGCAGCGTAGGCATTAATGAAAAACTGTTTTTT. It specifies CASSVGINEKLFF.

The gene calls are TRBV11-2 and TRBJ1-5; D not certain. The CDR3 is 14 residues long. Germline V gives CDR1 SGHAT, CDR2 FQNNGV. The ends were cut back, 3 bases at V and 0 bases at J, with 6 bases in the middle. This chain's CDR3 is CASSLSNSNQPQHF. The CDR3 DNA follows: TGTGCCAGCAGCTTGAGTAATAGCAATCAGCCCCAGCATTTT.

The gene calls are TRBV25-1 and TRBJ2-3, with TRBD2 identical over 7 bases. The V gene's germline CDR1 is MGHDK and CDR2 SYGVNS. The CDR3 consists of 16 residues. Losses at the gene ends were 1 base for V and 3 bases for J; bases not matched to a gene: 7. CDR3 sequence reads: CASSEWGGLKTDTQYF. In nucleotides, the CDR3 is TGTGCCAGCAGTGAATGGGGGGGGTTAAAAACAGATACGCAGTATTTT.

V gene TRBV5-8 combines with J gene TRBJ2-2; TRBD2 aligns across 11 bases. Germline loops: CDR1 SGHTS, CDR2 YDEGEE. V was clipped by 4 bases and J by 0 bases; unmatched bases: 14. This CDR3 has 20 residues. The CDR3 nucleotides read TGTGCCAGCAGCCCACCGACTAGCGGGGCTCGCCTTCCGAACACCGGGGAGCTGTTTTTT. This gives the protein CASSPPTSGARLPNTGELFF.

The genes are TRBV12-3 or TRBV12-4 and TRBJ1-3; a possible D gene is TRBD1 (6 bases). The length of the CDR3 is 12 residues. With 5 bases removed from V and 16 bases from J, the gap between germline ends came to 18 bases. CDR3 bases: TGTGCCAGCAGTGCCCGGGACAAAGGATTCTATTTT. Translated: CASSARDKGFYF.

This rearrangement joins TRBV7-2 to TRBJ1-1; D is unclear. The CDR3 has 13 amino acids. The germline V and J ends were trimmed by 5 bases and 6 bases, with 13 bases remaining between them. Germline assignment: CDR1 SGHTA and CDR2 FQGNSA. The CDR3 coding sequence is TGTGCCAGCAGCACGTACACGAGCGCTGAAGCTTTCTTT. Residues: CASSTYTSAEAFF.

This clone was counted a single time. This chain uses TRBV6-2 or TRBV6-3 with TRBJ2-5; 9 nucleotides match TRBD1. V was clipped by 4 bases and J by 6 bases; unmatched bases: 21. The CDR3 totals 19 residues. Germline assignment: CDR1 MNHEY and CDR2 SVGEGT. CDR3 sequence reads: CASSSSGTGKRGSGKTQYF. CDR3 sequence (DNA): TGTGCCAGCAGTTCTTCCGGGACAGGGAAGAGAGGGAGTGGAAAGACCCAGTACTTC.

The CDR3 sequence: CASSLGRTGQNEKLFF. In DNA, the CDR3 is TGTGCCAGCAGCTTAGGGAGGACAGGACAAAATGAAAAACTGTTTTTT. V is TRBV11-3 and J is TRBJ1-4; TRBD1 matches 7 bases. The CDR3 runs to 16 residues. Per germline, CDR1 SGHNT and CDR2 YENEEA. The junction had 7 bases not matched to a gene; V was cut back by 1 base and J by 5 bases.

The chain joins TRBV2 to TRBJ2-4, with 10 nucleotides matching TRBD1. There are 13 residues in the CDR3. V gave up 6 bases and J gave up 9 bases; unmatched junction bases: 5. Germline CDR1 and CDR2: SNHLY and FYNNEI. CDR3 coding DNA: TGTGCCAGCAGCGGGACAGGGGTGGCCATTCAGTACTTC. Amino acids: CASSGTGVAIQYF.

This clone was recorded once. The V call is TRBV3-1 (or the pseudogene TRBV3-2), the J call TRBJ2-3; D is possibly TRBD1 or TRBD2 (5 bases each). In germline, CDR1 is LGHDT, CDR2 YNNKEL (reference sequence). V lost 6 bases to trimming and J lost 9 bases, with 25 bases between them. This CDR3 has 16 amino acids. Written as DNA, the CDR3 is TGTGCCAGCAGTCAGGGCTGGGGCCTAGGAGGAAACACGCAGTATTTT. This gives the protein CASSQGWGLGGNTQYF.

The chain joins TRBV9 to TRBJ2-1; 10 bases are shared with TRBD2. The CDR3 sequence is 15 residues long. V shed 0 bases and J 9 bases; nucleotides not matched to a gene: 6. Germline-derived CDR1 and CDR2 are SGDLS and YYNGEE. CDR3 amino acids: CASSVAASGSTEQFF. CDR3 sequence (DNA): TGTGCCAGCAGCGTAGCGGCTAGCGGGAGTACTGAGCAGTTCTTC.

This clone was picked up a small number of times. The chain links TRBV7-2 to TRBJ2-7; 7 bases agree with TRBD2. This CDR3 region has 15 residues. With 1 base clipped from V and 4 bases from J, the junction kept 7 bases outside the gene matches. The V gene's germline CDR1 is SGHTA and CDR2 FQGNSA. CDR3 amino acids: CASSLGEGGRYEQYF. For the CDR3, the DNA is TGTGCCAGCAGCTTAGGGGAGGGAGGGAGGTACGAGCAGTACTTC.

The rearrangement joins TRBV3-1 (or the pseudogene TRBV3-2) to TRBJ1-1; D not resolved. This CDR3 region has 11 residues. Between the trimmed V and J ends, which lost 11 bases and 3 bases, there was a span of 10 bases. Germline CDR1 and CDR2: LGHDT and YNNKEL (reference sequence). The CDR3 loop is CARTGYTEAFF. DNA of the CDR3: TGTGCCCGGACTGGCTACACTGAAGCTTTCTTT.

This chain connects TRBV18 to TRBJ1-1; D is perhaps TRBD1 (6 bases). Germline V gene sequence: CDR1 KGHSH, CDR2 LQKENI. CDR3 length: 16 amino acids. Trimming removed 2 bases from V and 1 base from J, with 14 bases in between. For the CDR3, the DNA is TGTGCCAGCTCACCATTCGAGTCCAGGGGGAACACTGAAGCTTTCTTT. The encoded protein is CASSPFESRGNTEAFF.

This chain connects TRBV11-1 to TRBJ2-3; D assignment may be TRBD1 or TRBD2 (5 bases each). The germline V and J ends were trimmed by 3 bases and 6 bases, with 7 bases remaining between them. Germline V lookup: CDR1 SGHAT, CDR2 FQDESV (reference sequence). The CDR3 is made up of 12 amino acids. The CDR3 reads CASSFEGDTQYF. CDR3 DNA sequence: TGTGCCAGCAGCTTCGAGGGGGATACGCAGTATTTT.

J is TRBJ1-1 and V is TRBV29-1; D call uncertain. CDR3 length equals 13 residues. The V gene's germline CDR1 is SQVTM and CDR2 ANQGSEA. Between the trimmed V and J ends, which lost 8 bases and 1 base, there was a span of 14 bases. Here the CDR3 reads CSTDLFANTEAFF. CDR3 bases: TGCAGCACGGACCTCTTCGCGAACACTGAAGCTTTCTTT.

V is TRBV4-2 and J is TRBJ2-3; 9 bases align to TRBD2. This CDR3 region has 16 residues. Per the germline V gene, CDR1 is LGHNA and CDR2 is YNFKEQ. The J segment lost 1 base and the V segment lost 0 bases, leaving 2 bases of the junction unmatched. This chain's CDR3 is CASSQEVAGGTDTQYF. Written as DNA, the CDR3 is TGTGCCAGCAGCCAAGAGGTAGCGGGAGGCACAGATACGCAGTATTTT.

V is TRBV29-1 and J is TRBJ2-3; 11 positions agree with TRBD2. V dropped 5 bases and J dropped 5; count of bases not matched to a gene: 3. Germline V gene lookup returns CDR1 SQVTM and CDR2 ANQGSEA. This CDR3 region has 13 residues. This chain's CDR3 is CSVILAGGDTQYF. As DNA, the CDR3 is TGCAGCGTTATCCTAGCGGGAGGAGATACGCAGTATTTT.

CDR3 in DNA: TGTGCCAGCTCACCACCGGGCAGTTCGCAAACTGAAGCTTTCTTT. Translation gives CASSPPGSSQTEAFF. The chain joins TRBV18 to TRBJ1-1; D gene uncertain. Germline CDR1 is KGHSH and CDR2 is LQKENI. V was clipped by 0 bases and J by 5 bases, with 13 bases between them. The CDR3 is 15 amino acids.

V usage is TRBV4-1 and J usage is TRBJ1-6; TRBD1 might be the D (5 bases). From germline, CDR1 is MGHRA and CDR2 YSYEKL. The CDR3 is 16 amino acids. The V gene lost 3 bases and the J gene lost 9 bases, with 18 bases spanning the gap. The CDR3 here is CASSQRNGGRGSPLHF. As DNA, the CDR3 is TGCGCCAGCAGCCAGCGGAATGGGGGGAGGGGTTCACCCCTCCACTTT.